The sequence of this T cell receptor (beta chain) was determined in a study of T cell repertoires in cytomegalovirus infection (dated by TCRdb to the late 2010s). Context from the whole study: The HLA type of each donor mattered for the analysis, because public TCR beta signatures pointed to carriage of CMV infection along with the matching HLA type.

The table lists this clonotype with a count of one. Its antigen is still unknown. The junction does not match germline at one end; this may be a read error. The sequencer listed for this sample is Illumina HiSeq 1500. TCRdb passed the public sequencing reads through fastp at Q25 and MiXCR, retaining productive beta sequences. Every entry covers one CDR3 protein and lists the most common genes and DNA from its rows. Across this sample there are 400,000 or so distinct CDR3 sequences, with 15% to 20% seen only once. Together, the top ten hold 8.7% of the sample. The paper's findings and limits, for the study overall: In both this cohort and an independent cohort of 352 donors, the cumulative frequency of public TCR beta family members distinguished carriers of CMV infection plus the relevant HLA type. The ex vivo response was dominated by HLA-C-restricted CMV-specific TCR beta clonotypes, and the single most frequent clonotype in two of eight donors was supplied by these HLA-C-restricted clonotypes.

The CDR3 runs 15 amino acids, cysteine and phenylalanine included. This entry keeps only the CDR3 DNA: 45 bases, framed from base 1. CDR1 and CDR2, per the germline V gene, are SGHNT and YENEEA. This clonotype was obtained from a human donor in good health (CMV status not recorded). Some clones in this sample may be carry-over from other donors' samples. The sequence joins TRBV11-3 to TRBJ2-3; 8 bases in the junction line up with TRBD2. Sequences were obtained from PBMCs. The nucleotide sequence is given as TGTGCCAGCCGCTTAACTGGACTAGCCCCAGATACGCAGTATTTT. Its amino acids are CASRLTGLAPDTQYF.